Listed here are 5 T cell receptor beta chains from one sample, sequenced in a study of cytomegalovirus exposure and HLA in healthy donors. The PCR had 60 Vbeta and 13 Jbeta primers. Using immunoSEQ multiplex PCR, the repertoire was profiled, and TCRdb retains in-frame clones only, with some absent. This table holds some 150,000 clones, approximately 86% found once. Sequencing input: PBMCs. The receptors originated from a woman between 50 and 59 years old in good health and CMV-seropositive.

Turning to this clone: Additional DNA sequences in this sample encode the identical CDR3. The CDR3 nucleotides read TGTGCCAGCAGCTTAGCCCGAGGTTCGTTGATCTTTAACTATGGCTACACCTTC. Amino acids: CASSLARGSLIFNYGYTF. This chain uses TRBV13 with TRBJ1-2; no reliable D call. V dropped 1 base and J dropped 1 base, with 19 bases sitting between them. Germline CDR1 and CDR2: PRHDT and FYEKMQ (reference sequence). CDR3 length equals 18 residues. Looking up the rest from reference TRBV13 and TRBJ1-2 gives the full variable domain: AAGVIQSPRHLIKEKRETATLKCYPIPRHDTVYWYQQGPGQDPQFLISFYEKMQSDKGSIPDRFSAQQFSDYHSELNMSSLELGDSALYFCASSLARGSLIFNYGYTFGSGTRLTVV.

As for this clone: The sample contains more than one DNA sequence encoding this CDR3. The rearrangement links TRBV30 to TRBJ1-5; no reliable D call. From germline, CDR1 is GTSNPN and CDR2 SVGIG (reference sequence). The V gene lost 2 bases and the J gene lost 6 bases, with 8 bases spanning the gap. This CDR3 is 12 amino acids long. The DNA for the CDR3 is TGTGCCTGGAGTCGTGCGGGTCAGCCCCAGCATTTT. Amino acid sequence: CAWSRAGQPQHF.

The chain carries TRBV6-6 and TRBJ2-3, with TRBD2 matching 7 bases. Trimming removed 6 bases from V and 4 bases from J; junction bases left unmatched: 13. Germline CDR1 MNHNY, CDR2 SVGAGI (reference sequence). The CDR3 runs 16 residues. CDR3 in DNA: TGTGCCAGCAGCTCTCAGAAACGGACTAGTCCAGATACGCAGTATTTT. It is translated as CASSSQKRTSPDTQYF.

Here the CDR3 reads CATSRDRGPYEQYF. CDR3 DNA: TGTGCCACCAGCAGAGATAGGGGTCCCTACGAGCAGTACTTC. The rearrangement uses TRBV15 and TRBJ2-7, with D possibly being TRBD1 (5 bases). The ends were cut back, 0 bases at V and 2 bases at J, with 8 bases in the middle. The germline gives CDR1 LNHNV, CDR2 YYDKDF (reference sequence). This CDR3 is built from 14 residues. Using reference TRBV15 and TRBJ2-7 for the parts outside the CDR3, the full variable domain is DAMVIQNPRYQVTQFGKPVTLSCSQTLNHNVMYWYQQKSSQAPKLLFHYYDKDFNNEADTPDNFQSRRPNTSFCFLDIRSPGLGDTAMYLCATSRDRGPYEQYFGPGTRLTVT.

The chain joins TRBV5-6 to TRBJ2-7, with 8 bases lining up with TRBD2. The germline CDR1 and CDR2 sequences are SGHDT and YYEEEE. The CDR3 totals 18 residues. With 0 bases clipped from V and 0 bases from J, the junction kept 11 bases outside the gene matches. The CDR3 spells CASSLDWRAGDPSYEQYF. The CDR3 nucleotides read TGTGCCAGCAGCTTGGATTGGAGAGCGGGGGATCCCTCCTACGAGCAGTACTTC.